This T cell receptor (beta chain) is from a study of radiotherapy plus CTLA-4 blockade in lung cancer. V lost 6 bases to trimming and J lost 3 bases; unmatched junction nucleotides: 6. Germline CDR1 and CDR2: ENHRY and SYGVKD. The CDR3 totals 15 residues. This clone was counted between two and nine times. Clones were read by immunoSEQ multiplex PCR, and TCRdb kept only the in-frame ones, dropping some. The table records 90,000 to 100,000 clones, roughly 80% of them present only once. The clonotype originates from a human donor with non-small cell lung cancer that progressed on radiotherapy plus ipilimumab. The source material was peripheral blood, sampled from a patient treated with radiotherapy plus ipilimumab. The rearrangement links TRBV10-3 to TRBJ2-7, with 12 bases identical to TRBD2. CDR3 amino acids: CAIRRLAGAYYEQYV. The CDR3 region has the DNA TGTGCCATCAGAAGACTAGCGGGAGCATACTACGAGCAGTACGTC.